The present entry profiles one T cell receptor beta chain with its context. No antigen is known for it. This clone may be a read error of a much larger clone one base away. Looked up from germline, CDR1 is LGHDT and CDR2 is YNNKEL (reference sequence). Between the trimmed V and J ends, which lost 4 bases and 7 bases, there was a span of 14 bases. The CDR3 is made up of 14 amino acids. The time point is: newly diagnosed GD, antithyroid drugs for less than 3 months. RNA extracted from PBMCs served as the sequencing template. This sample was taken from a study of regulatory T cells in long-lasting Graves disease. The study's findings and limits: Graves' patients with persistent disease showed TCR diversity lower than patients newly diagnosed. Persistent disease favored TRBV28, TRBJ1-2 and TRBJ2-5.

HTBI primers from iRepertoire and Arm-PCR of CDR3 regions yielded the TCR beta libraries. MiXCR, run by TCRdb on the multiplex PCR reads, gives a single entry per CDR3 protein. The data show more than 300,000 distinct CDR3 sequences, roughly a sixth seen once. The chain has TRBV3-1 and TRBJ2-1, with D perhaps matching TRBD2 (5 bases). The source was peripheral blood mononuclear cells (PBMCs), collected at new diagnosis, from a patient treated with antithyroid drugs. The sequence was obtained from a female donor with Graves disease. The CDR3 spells CASSRHDWTNEQFF. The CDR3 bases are TGTGCCAGCAGCCGCCACGACTGGACTAATGAGCAGTTCTTC.